This TCR beta chain was captured by sequencing in a study of cytomegalovirus exposure and HLA in healthy donors. General study points: Most TCR sequences were uncommon, yet certain public TCRs appeared in many donors. First-cohort TCR clusters were later found to tend to co-occur in the 90 to 150 validation repertoires.

V lost 4 bases and J lost 7, with 10 bases in between. The CDR3 length is 13 residues. Germline lookup yields CDR1 SGHTA and CDR2 FQGTGA. Details on this clone: What it binds is unknown.

Sequenced by immunoSEQ multiplex PCR; TCRdb stores in-frame clones only, minus some. The data hold fewer than 200,000 clones, with about 89% observed a single time. The specimen was PBMCs. The receptor's source is a man younger than 35 in good health and CMV-seropositive. V and J are TRBV7-3 and TRBJ1-4; unclear D gene. The CDR3 nucleotides are TGTGCCAGCAGCTCACTACGGGGTGAAAAACTGTTTTTT. Its protein is CASSSLRGEKLFF.